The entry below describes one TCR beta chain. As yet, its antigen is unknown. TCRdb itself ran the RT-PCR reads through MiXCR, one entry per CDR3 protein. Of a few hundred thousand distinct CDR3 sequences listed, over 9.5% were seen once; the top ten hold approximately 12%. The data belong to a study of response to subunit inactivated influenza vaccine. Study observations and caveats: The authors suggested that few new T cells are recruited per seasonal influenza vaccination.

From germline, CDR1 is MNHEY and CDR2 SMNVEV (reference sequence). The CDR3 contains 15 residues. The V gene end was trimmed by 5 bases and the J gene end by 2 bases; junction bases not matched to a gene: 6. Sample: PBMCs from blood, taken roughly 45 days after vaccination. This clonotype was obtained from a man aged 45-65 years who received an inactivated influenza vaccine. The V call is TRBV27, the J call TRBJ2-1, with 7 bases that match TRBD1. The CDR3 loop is CASSPGTVAYNEQFF. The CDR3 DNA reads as TGTGCCAGCAGTCCCGGGACAGTGGCCTACAATGAGCAGTTCTTC.